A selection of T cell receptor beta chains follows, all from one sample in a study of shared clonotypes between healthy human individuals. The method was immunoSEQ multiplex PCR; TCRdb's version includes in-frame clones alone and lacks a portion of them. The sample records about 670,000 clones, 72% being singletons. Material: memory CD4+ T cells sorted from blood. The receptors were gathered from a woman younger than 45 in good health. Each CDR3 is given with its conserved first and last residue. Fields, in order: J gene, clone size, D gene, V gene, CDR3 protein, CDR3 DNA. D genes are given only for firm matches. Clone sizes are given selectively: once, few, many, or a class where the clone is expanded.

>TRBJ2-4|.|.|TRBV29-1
CSVEDVGVVKYF
TGCAGCGTTGAAGATGTCGGCGTGGTGAAGTACTTC
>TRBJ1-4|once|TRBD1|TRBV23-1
CASSRPGQKEKLFF
TGCGCCAGCAGTCGACCGGGACAGAAGGAAAAACTGTTTTTT
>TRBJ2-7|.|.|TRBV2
CASRVPGRSYEQYF
TGTGCCAGCAGAGTTCCGGGACGGAGCTACGAGCAGTACTTC
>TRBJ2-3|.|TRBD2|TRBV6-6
CASSRIAGVATDTQYF
TGTGCCAGCAGTAGGATAGCGGGAGTCGCCACAGATACGCAGTATTTT
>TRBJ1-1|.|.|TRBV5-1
CASNSGVGNTEAFF
TGCGCCAGCAATTCCGGGGTCGGGAACACTGAAGCTTTCTTT
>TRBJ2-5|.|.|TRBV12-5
CASASPNWETQYF
TGTGCTAGTGCCAGCCCTAACTGGGAGACCCAGTACTTC
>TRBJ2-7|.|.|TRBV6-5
CASSSDRTRYEQYF
TGTGCCAGCAGTTCTGACAGAACTCGCTACGAGCAGTACTTC
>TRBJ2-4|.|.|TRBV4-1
CASSQDPDLARKNIQYF
TGCGCCAGCAGCCAAGACCCAGATCTAGCGCGCAAAAACATTCAGTACTTC
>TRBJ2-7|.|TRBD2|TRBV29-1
CSVIPGLARGYEQYF
TGCAGCGTAATTCCGGGACTAGCGCGGGGGTACGAGCAGTACTTC
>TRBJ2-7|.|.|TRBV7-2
CASSSRPGPYEQYF
TGTGCCAGCAGCTCCAGACCCGGACCGTACGAGCAGTACTTC
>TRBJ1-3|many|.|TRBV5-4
CASSLDLTTGNTIYF
TGTGCCAGCAGCTTGGACCTAACAACTGGAAACACCATATATTTT
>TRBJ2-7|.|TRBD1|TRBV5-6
CASSIGQGGYEQYF
TGTGCCAGCAGCATCGGACAGGGGGGGTACGAGCAGTACTTC
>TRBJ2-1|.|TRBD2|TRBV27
CASRGSGRRNEQFF
TGTGCCAGCAGAGGTAGCGGGAGGAGGAATGAGCAGTTCTTC
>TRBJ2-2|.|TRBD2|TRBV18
CASSPSLAGGTGELFF
TGTGCCAGCTCACCATCACTAGCGGGAGGAACCGGGGAGCTGTTTTTT
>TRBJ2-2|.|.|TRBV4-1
CASSLWGTGGANTGELFF
TGCGCCAGCAGCCTCTGGGGCACAGGGGGGGCGAACACCGGGGAGCTGTTTTTT
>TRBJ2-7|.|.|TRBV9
CASSVSAGSYEQYF
TGTGCCAGCAGCGTATCAGCAGGGTCCTACGAGCAGTACTTC
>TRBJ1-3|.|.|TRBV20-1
CSASTGNTIYF
TGCAGTGCTAGTACCGGAAACACCATATATTTT
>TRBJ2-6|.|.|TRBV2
CASSGRSGANVLTF
TGTGCCAGCAGTGGCCGCTCTGGGGCCAACGTCCTGACTTTC
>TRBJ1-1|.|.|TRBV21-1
CASMPGRYPSDTEAFF
TGTGCCAGCATGCCAGGGCGGTACCCCTCGGACACTGAAGCTTTCTTT
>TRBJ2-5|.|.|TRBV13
CASSPRGDGKETQYF
TGTGCCAGCAGCCCTAGAGGGGACGGGAAAGAGACCCAGTACTTC
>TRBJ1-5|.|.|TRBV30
CAWSVSVGQPQHF
TGTGCCTGGAGTGTCTCCGTGGGGCAGCCCCAGCATTTT
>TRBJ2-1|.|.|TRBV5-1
CASSLSGPSYNEQFF
TGCGCCAGCAGCTTGTCCGGGCCCTCCTACAATGAGCAGTTCTTC
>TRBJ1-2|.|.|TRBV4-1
CASSHQRDPGYTF
TGCGCCAGCAGCCACCAAAGGGACCCAGGCTACACCTTC
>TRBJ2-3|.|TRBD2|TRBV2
CASSANREVKGDTQYF
TGTGCCAGCAGTGCTAACCGGGAGGTCAAGGGGGATACGCAGTATTTT